This T cell receptor (beta chain) stems from a study of blood T cell repertoires in COVID-19. Overall study: Acute and convalescent COVID-19 samples came from the United States, Italy and Spain. PBMCs, B-cell-depleted T cells, or T cells were the source of the cDNA or gDNA that made up the material.

This table comes from immunoSEQ multiplex PCR, and its TCRdb copy is limited to in-frame clones, with some not included. The table records 65,000 to 80,000 clones, 80% to 90% of them present only once. The germline V and J ends were trimmed by 1 base and 7 bases, with 19 bases remaining between them. CDR1 is SGHVS and CDR2 is FQNEAQ in the germline V gene. The CDR3 runs to 16 residues. The sequencing sample was made of peripheral blood. This TCR came from a man aged 25-45 years with acute or convalescent COVID-19. The V call is TRBV7-8, the J call TRBJ1-1, with D perhaps matching TRBD1 (6 bases). In DNA form, the CDR3 reads TGTGCCAGCAGCTTAGTGACAGGCGTGCGGGGGAATGAAGCTTTCTTT. Protein product: CASSLVTGVRGNEAFF.